This T cell receptor beta chain came from a study of blood T cell repertoires in COVID-19. Profiled with immunoSEQ multiplex PCR; TCRdb holds only in-frame clones, not every one. The data show 100,000 to 120,000 clones, 80% to 90% seen once. Input material: peripheral blood. The receptor comes from a woman in her seventies with acute or convalescent COVID-19.

The CDR3: CASRRQEKLFF. CDR3 sequence (DNA): TGTGCCAGCAGGCGACAGGAAAAACTGTTTTTT. This rearrangement joins TRBV5-5 to TRBJ1-4; possible D gene TRBD1, 5 bases. This CDR3 is 11 amino acids long. V lost 5 bases to trimming and J lost 8 bases, with 7 bases between them. Looked up from germline, CDR1 is SGHKS and CDR2 is YYEKEE (reference sequence).